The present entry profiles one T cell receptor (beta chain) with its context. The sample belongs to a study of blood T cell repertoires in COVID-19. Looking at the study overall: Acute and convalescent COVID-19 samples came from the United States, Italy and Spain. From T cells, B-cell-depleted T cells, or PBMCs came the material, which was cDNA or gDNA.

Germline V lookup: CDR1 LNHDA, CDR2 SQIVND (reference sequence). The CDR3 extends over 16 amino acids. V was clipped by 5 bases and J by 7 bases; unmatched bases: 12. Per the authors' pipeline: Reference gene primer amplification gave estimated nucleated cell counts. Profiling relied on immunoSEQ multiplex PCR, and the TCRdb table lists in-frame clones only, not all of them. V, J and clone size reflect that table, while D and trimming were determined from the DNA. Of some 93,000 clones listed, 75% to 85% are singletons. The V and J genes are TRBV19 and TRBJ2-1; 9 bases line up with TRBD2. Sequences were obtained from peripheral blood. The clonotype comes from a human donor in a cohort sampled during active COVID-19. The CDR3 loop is CASSPRSRGRGNEQFF. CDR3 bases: TGTGCCAGTAGTCCCAGATCTCGCGGGAGGGGTAATGAGCAGTTCTTC.